The 19 T cell receptor beta chains below come from one sample, sequenced in a study of T cells in Graves' hyperthyroidism and ophthalmopathy. It was RNA transcripts that yielded the amplified TCR beta CDR3 regions. With the HTBI primer set, the TCR CDR3 went through a first round of RT-PCR. TCRdb fed the multiplex PCR reads into MiXCR, producing one record per CDR3 protein. The sample includes hundreds of thousands of distinct CDR3 sequences, more than 12% of them seen just once. Sequences were obtained from blood. These receptors all come from a woman aged 30 to 39 with Graves' hyperthyroidism.

This clonotype appeared many times. The chain is built from TRBV4-1 and TRBJ2-7, with TRBD2 identical over 10 bases. V shed 3 bases, J shed 5 bases, and the junction held 4 bases outside the gene matches. Per germline, CDR1 MGHRA and CDR2 YSYEKL. This CDR3 spans 14 amino acids. Written as DNA, the CDR3 is TGCGCCAGCAGCCACCCTAGCGGGAGCAACGAGCAGTACTTC. Residues: CASSHPSGSNEQYF.

This clonotype was recorded at least ten times. The CDR3 sequence is CASSPDRASGNTIYF. The CDR3 DNA sequence: TGTGCCAGCTCACCAGACCGGGCCTCTGGAAACACCATATATTTT. The chain carries TRBV18 and TRBJ1-3, with no clear D. Germline CDR1 and CDR2: KGHSH and LQKENI. The CDR3 covers 15 residues. V lost 2 bases to trimming and J lost 0 bases, with 8 bases between them. The whole variable domain, filled in from reference TRBV18 and TRBJ1-3, reads NAGVMQNPRHLVRRRGQEARLRCSPMKGHSHVYWYRQLPEEGLKFMVYLQKENIIDESGMPKERFSAEFPKEGPSILRIQQVVRGDSAAYFCASSPDRASGNTIYFGEGSWLTVV.

This clonotype came up once. The rearrangement joins TRBV7-7 to TRBJ2-2; D gene unclear. The germline gives CDR1 SSHAT, CDR2 FNYEAQ (reference sequence). The V end was cut by 5 bases, the J end by 5 bases, with 15 bases between. The CDR3 sequence is 15 residues long. The CDR3 DNA reads as TGTGCCAGCAGCCCCCTGGACCCCTTTACCGGGGAGCTGTTTTTT. Its translation is CASSPLDPFTGELFF.

Only a few counts were recorded for this clonotype. The chain employs TRBV20-1 and TRBJ1-4; TRBD1 matches at 9 bases. The trim removed 6 bases at V and 7 bases at J, leaving 15 bases unmatched. CDR3 size: 16 residues. Germline CDR1 DFQATT, CDR2 SNEGSKA (reference sequence). The CDR3 sequence is CSALKGPGQGGEKLFF. As DNA, the CDR3 is TGCAGTGCCCTTAAGGGCCCGGGACAGGGTGGTGAAAAACTGTTTTTT.

The sample holds a few counts of this clonotype. The rearrangement links TRBV9 to TRBJ2-2, with 8 bases matching TRBD1. CDR1 SGDLS and CDR2 YYNGEE come from the germline V gene. This CDR3 contains 18 residues. Unmatched junction bases numbered 13, after V lost 4 bases and J lost 2 bases. The CDR3 protein is CASSLRTGMVSNTGELFF. The CDR3 nucleotides are TGTGCCAGCAGCTTACGGACAGGGATGGTCAGCAACACCGGGGAGCTGTTTTTT.

The sample holds many counts of this clonotype. V is TRBV7-9 and J is TRBJ2-5; weak D call: TRBD2 (6 bases). The germline gives CDR1 SEHNR, CDR2 FQNEAQ (reference sequence). The CDR3 extends over 15 amino acids. V dropped 1 base and J dropped 3 bases, with 12 bases sitting between them. Here the CDR3 DNA reads TGTGCCAGCAGCTTAGGGTTAGCGGACAAAGAGACCCAGTACTTC. Protein sequence: CASSLGLADKETQYF.

This clonotype has only a few counts. This chain connects TRBV5-1 to TRBJ1-5; 9 nucleotides align to TRBD1. The germline CDR1 and CDR2 sequences are SGHRS and YFSETQ. The CDR3 contains 14 residues. V was pared by 3 bases and J by 7 bases, with 5 bases of the junction left unmatched. The CDR3 DNA reads as TGCGCCAGCAGCTCCGGGACAGGGCGACAGCCCCAGCATTTT. This gives the protein CASSSGTGRQPQHF.

In its sample, this clonotype was seen a few times. This chain joins TRBV6-4 and TRBJ1-1; 7 nucleotides line up with TRBD1. Germline V gene data show CDR1 as MRHNA and CDR2 as SNTAGT. CDR3 length: 16 amino acids. Unmatched junction bases numbered 14, after V lost 10 bases and J lost 0 bases. The CDR3 loop reads CAKRGYRGIMNTEAFF. The CDR3 coding sequence is TGTGCCAAACGAGGGTACAGGGGAATTATGAACACTGAAGCTTTCTTT.

The chain combines TRBV28 with TRBJ1-1; D perhaps matches TRBD1 (6 bases). Germline V lookup: CDR1 MDHEN, CDR2 SYDVKM. V was shortened by 4 bases and J by 13 bases, with 10 bases between the two germline ends. The CDR3 length is 10 residues. CDR3 in amino acids: CASSSTRGFF. CDR3 nucleotide sequence: TGTGCCAGCAGTTCAACCAGGGGTTTCTTT.

There are many counts of this clonotype. The chain recombines TRBV12-3 or TRBV12-4 with TRBJ2-7, with TRBD2 matching over 9 bases. This CDR3 contains 14 residues. V shed 8 bases and J 2 bases; nucleotides not matched to a gene: 7. CDR3 in amino acids: CASSSSSGTYEQYF. DNA for the CDR3: TGTGCCAGCTCGAGTTCTAGCGGGACCTACGAGCAGTACTTC.

This clonotype was found many times. The rearrangement uses TRBV12-3 or TRBV12-4 and TRBJ1-5; D is unclear. Deletions cut 1 base from V and 0 bases from J, with 7 bases between. This CDR3 has 15 residues. The CDR3 here is CASSLGGFSNQPQHF. The CDR3, as DNA: TGTGCCAGCAGTTTAGGAGGTTTTAGCAATCAGCCCCAGCATTTT.

This clonotype appeared a few times. V is TRBV6-1 and J is TRBJ1-3, with D unclear. V was clipped by 0 bases and J by 4 bases, with 7 bases between them. Germline CDR1 is MNHNS and CDR2 is SASEGT. This CDR3 is 14 amino acids long. DNA of the CDR3: TGTGCCAGCAGTGAAGCAGTCCCCGGAAACACCATATATTTT. This translates into CASSEAVPGNTIYF.

This clonotype has just a few counts. The chain has TRBV29-1 and TRBJ2-7, with D possibly matching TRBD1 (6 bases). This CDR3 is 13 amino acids long. Germline CDR1 and CDR2: SQVTM and ANQGSEA. The V and J ends lost 3 bases and 2 bases respectively, with 11 bases between them. CDR3 bases: TGCAGCGTTGAGACCGGGGACACCTACGAGCAGTACTTC. Translating it yields CSVETGDTYEQYF.

The chain links TRBV7-9 to TRBJ1-5; D is uncertain. This CDR3 has 16 amino acids. Trimming took 1 base from V and 0 from J, leaving 10 bases between them. Germline V gene data show CDR1 as SEHNR and CDR2 as FQNEAQ (reference sequence). The CDR3 sequence: CASSLGTLNSNQPQHF. For the CDR3, the DNA is TGTGCCAGCAGCTTAGGAACACTAAATAGCAATCAGCCCCAGCATTTT.

The chain uses TRBV10-1 and TRBJ1-1; the D gene is possibly TRBD1 (5 bases). Germline V gives CDR1 WNHNN, CDR2 SYGVQD (reference sequence). The ends were cut back, 6 bases at V and 6 bases at J, with 14 bases in the middle. This CDR3 region has 13 residues. The CDR3 DNA is TGCGCCAGCAGGGCCCCCGGACAACCTGAAGCTTTCTTT. Its translation: CASRAPGQPEAFF.

This clonotype appeared a few times. The chain uses TRBV7-3 and TRBJ2-3, with 12 bases fitting TRBD2. Germline V CDR1 and CDR2: SGHTA, FQGTGA. Trimming removed 5 bases from V and 5 bases from J; junction bases left unmatched: 5. The CDR3 loop spans 15 amino acids. CDR3 DNA sequence: TGTGCCAGCAGCCAACCGGGACTAGCGGGAGATACGCAGTATTTT. It specifies CASSQPGLAGDTQYF.

This clonotype has ten or more counts. This chain uses TRBV7-6 with TRBJ2-1; D call uncertain. Trimming removed 5 bases from V and 4 bases from J, with 15 bases in between. This CDR3 spans 15 amino acids. CDR1 is SGHVS and CDR2 is FNYEAQ in the germline V gene. The CDR3 loop reads CASSQRFGVYNEQFF. As DNA, the CDR3 is TGTGCCAGCAGCCAGAGGTTCGGAGTGTACAATGAGCAGTTCTTC.

CDR3 DNA sequence: TGTGCCAGCAGTTTAGCAGGAGCGGACCTCTACGAGCAGTACTTC. Its translation is CASSLAGADLYEQYF. This chain connects TRBV27 to TRBJ2-7; D possibly corresponds to TRBD2 (5 bases). Germline assignment: CDR1 MNHEY and CDR2 SMNVEV (reference sequence). Trimming left V 2 bases short and J 3 bases short, with 14 bases between. The CDR3 sequence is 15 residues long.

There are many counts of this clonotype. The chain uses TRBV27 and TRBJ2-7; D is perhaps TRBD2 (5 bases). CDR3 length equals 14 residues. V gave up 6 bases and J gave up 0 bases, with 12 bases separating them. Germline CDR1 MNHEY, CDR2 SMNVEV (reference sequence). The DNA of the CDR3 is TGTGCCAGCAGACCGGGGATCGTCTCCTACGAGCAGTACTTC. Protein: CASRPGIVSYEQYF.